The 28 T cell receptor beta chains below come from one sample, sequenced in a study of long-term antiretroviral therapy in people with HIV (dated by TCRdb to the early 2020s). The immunoSEQ hsTCRB v3.0 assay was used at survey level resolution for TRB variable region sequencing. What TCRdb holds here is the immuneACCESS table cut down to in-frame rearrangements. Part of the clones is not present; checked against another copy, under half of the missing clones reflect an unresolved V gene, and the others are unexplained. In this sample the table shows 30,000 to 40,000 clones, roughly 85% of which occur a single time. Approximately 8% of the sample belongs to the ten largest clones. Specimen: unsorted PBMCs, collected 0.4 years before starting antiretroviral therapy. All receptors come from a man between 18 and 29 years old with HIV.

The rearrangement uses TRBV19 and TRBJ2-5; 7 bases are a match to TRBD1. V shed 4 bases, J shed 5 bases, and the junction held 13 bases outside the gene matches. CDR1 and CDR2 from the germline V gene are LNHDA and SQIVND (reference sequence). CDR3 length equals 16 residues. The CDR3 DNA reads TGTGCCAGTAGTAGCCTGGGCAGGGGGTATCGGGAGACCCAGTACTTC. The encoded protein is CASSSLGRGYRETQYF.

The chain uses TRBV18 and TRBJ2-7; 10 bases are shared with TRBD2. The CDR3 length is 15 residues. The trim removed 2 bases at V and 0 bases at J, leaving 1 base unmatched. Germline loops: CDR1 KGHSH, CDR2 LQKENI. The CDR3 protein is CASSPGTSASYEQYF. CDR3 nucleotide sequence: TGTGCCAGCTCACCAGGGACTAGCGCCTCCTACGAGCAGTACTTC.

V gene TRBV27 combines with J gene TRBJ1-5, with a weak D call TRBD1 (5 bases). Trimming left V 6 bases short and J 1 base short, with 10 bases between. Germline CDR1 is MNHEY and CDR2 is SMNVEV (reference sequence). This CDR3 spans 14 amino acids. Here the CDR3 reads CASRSGLSNQPQHF. Here the CDR3 DNA reads TGTGCCAGCAGATCGGGACTGAGCAATCAGCCCCAGCATTTT.

Note on this clone: Germline is not matched at one junction end, which may reflect a read error. The V and J genes are TRBV5-4 and TRBJ1-2, with D possibly matching TRBD1 (5 bases). The CDR3 is 15 residues long. Per germline, CDR1 SGHNT and CDR2 YYREEE (reference sequence). CDR3: CASSQEIAREDGYTF. In nucleotides, the CDR3 is TGCGCCAGCAGCCAAGAAATCGCCAGGGAAGATGGCTACACCTTC.

The CDR3 region is CASSLGRDSGDKDGYTF. In DNA, the CDR3 is TGCGCCAGCAGCTTGGGGCGAGATTCAGGGGATAAAGATGGCTACACCTTC. The chain has TRBV5-1 and TRBJ1-2; possible D gene TRBD1, 6 bases. Trimming took off 0 bases at V and 6 bases at J, with 21 bases between the two ends. Germline V gene lookup returns CDR1 SGHRS and CDR2 YFSETQ. The CDR3 contains 17 residues.

This chain uses TRBV10-3 with TRBJ2-3; 10 bases map to TRBD2. V dropped 7 bases and J dropped 0; count of bases not matched to a gene: 4. CDR1 ENHRY and CDR2 SYGVKD come from the germline V gene. This CDR3 region has 15 residues. The CDR3 reads CAITSGLASTDTQYF. The CDR3 DNA is TGTGCCATCACCTCGGGACTAGCGAGCACAGATACGCAGTATTTT.

The chain carries TRBV28 and TRBJ2-5; D remains ambiguous. CDR1 MDHEN and CDR2 SYDVKM come from the germline V gene. CDR3 size: 15 residues. Deletions cut 5 bases from V and 2 bases from J, with 15 bases between. The CDR3 sequence is CASSTDGPEQETQYF. CDR3 nucleotide sequence: TGTGCCAGCAGTACGGATGGGCCAGAGCAAGAGACCCAGTACTTC.

The J gene is TRBJ2-5, the V gene TRBV27, with D tentatively TRBD1 (6 bases). The ends were cut back, 8 bases at V and 0 bases at J, with 13 bases in the middle. The germline V gene has CDR1 MNHEY and CDR2 SMNVEV (reference sequence). The CDR3 has 14 amino acids. The CDR3 sequence: CASQLTGYQETQYF. The CDR3 region has the DNA TGTGCCAGCCAACTGACAGGCTACCAAGAGACCCAGTACTTC.

This chain joins TRBV6-5 and TRBJ2-7, with 11 nucleotides matching TRBD1. CDR1 is MNHEY and CDR2 is SVGAGI in the germline V gene. Losses at the gene ends were 5 bases for V and 6 bases for J; bases not matched to a gene: 0. The length of the CDR3 is 12 residues. In nucleotides, the CDR3 is TGTGCCAGCAGTGGGACAGGGGGCGAGCAGTACTTC. Translating it yields CASSGTGGEQYF.

This chain uses TRBV4-3 with TRBJ2-4, with a possible D match to TRBD2 (6 bases). The V gene lost 0 bases and the J gene lost 0 bases, with 9 bases spanning the gap. The CDR3 runs 16 residues. Germline V CDR1 and CDR2: LGHNA, YSLEER. The CDR3: CASSQEVGGAKNIQYF. CDR3 in DNA: TGCGCCAGCAGCCAAGAAGTCGGGGGAGCCAAAAACATTCAGTACTTC.

This clone was counted a few times. The chain uses TRBV5-6 and TRBJ1-2, with D perhaps matching TRBD1 (5 bases). Germline loops: CDR1 SGHDT, CDR2 YYEEEE. Trimming took off 0 bases at V and 6 bases at J, with 6 bases between the two ends. CDR3 length: 12 residues. This chain's CDR3 is CASSLARDGYTF. CDR3 sequence (DNA): TGTGCCAGCAGCTTGGCCAGGGATGGCTACACCTTC.

This clone was observed a single time. The chain combines TRBV7-3 with TRBJ1-5; 7 nucleotides agree with TRBD1. Germline CDR1 reads SGHTA; CDR2 reads FQGTGA. The CDR3 loop spans 15 amino acids. V shed 3 bases, J shed 2 bases, and the junction held 4 bases outside the gene matches. CDR3 nucleotides: TGTGCCAGCAGCTTGTCAGGGGGAGGCAATCAGCCCCAGCATTTT. This gives the protein CASSLSGGGNQPQHF.

The J gene is TRBJ1-1, the V gene TRBV5-4; D unclear. Per germline, CDR1 SGHNT and CDR2 YYREEE (reference sequence). V dropped 4 bases and J dropped 0 bases, with 13 bases sitting between them. There are 15 residues in the CDR3. The CDR3 DNA follows: TGTGCCAGCAGCATCCTACACGTCATGAACACTGAAGCTTTCTTT. Residues: CASSILHVMNTEAFF.

The chain joins TRBV28 to TRBJ2-5; TRBD2 agrees at 13 bases. Germline V gene data show CDR1 as MDHEN and CDR2 as SYDVKM. The CDR3 is 18 residues long. V lost 1 base and J lost 1; bases outside the gene matches: 6. CDR3 in DNA: TGTGCCAGCAGTTTATCCGGACTAGCGGGAGTGAGCCAAGAGACCCAGTACTTC. Translated: CASSLSGLAGVSQETQYF.

This clone was seen a few times. The chain employs TRBV10-3 and TRBJ2-7; D not resolved. CDR1 ENHRY and CDR2 SYGVKD come from the germline V gene. CDR3 length: 14 residues. V dropped 3 bases and J dropped 2 bases, with 11 bases sitting between them. CDR3 residues: CAISDHTRTYEQYF. The CDR3 region has the DNA TGTGCCATCAGTGATCACACTCGTACCTACGAGCAGTACTTC.

The chain recombines TRBV30 with TRBJ1-1, with a possible D match to TRBD1 (6 bases). Germline V gene data show CDR1 as GTSNPN and CDR2 as SVGIG (reference sequence). V was pared by 0 bases and J by 1 base, with 15 bases between. This CDR3 is built from 16 residues. The CDR3 is CAWSVGQGGPNTEAFF. CDR3 DNA: TGTGCCTGGAGTGTCGGACAAGGGGGACCGAACACTGAAGCTTTCTTT.

This clone has just a few counts. The rearrangement links TRBV29-1 to TRBJ2-1; D may correspond to TRBD1 or TRBD2 (7 bases each). The CDR3 is 23 residues long. Germline V gives CDR1 SQVTM, CDR2 ANQGSEA. The V end was cut by 0 bases, the J end by 0 bases, with 33 bases between. The CDR3 nucleotides read TGCAGCGTTGAAGAAAGGGGGCACGCCCCTCTACTAGCGCCCCGAAGCTCCTACAATGAGCAGTTCTTC. Translated: CSVEERGHAPLLAPRSSYNEQFF.

The chain is built from TRBV10-2 and TRBJ2-1; 10 bases line up with TRBD2. The V gene's germline CDR1 is WSHSY and CDR2 SAAADI. The CDR3 has 16 amino acids. After removal of 6 bases from V and 5 bases from J, the junction contained 10 bases not matched to a gene. For the CDR3, the DNA is TGCGCCAGCAGCAGAAGCGGGGGGGCCTCTGACAATGAGCAGTTCTTC. It translates to CASSRSGGASDNEQFF.

This chain uses TRBV29-1 with TRBJ1-2; 9 bases are a match to TRBD1. V gave up 6 bases and J gave up 3 bases; unmatched junction bases: 14. CDR1 is SQVTM and CDR2 is ANQGSEA in the germline V gene. This CDR3 contains 16 residues. The CDR3 region is CSVAGTGKGRDYGYTF. The CDR3 DNA reads as TGCAGCGTGGCCGGGACAGGGAAGGGTAGGGACTATGGCTACACCTTC.

The chain has TRBV5-1 and TRBJ2-6, with a weak D call TRBD1 (6 bases). V dropped 4 bases and J dropped 0 bases, with 11 bases sitting between them. Germline V gives CDR1 SGHRS, CDR2 YFSETQ. The CDR3 consists of 16 residues. The CDR3 loop is CASSSTGSSGANVLTF. In nucleotides, the CDR3 is TGCGCCAGCAGCAGCACAGGGAGCTCTGGGGCCAACGTCCTGACTTTC.

V gene TRBV7-8 combines with J gene TRBJ2-7; D not resolved. Trimming removed 1 base at V and 2 bases at J, with 9 bases between. CDR1 SGHVS and CDR2 FQNEAQ come from the germline V gene. This CDR3 is built from 14 residues. The CDR3 nucleotides read TGTGCCAGCAGCTTAGGTGGCCCAGCCTACGAGCAGTACTTC. Amino acid sequence: CASSLGGPAYEQYF.

The chain recombines TRBV6-1 with TRBJ2-3; 9 bases align to TRBD2. The CDR3 has 16 amino acids. V dropped 1 base and J dropped 2; count of bases not matched to a gene: 4. The germline CDR1 and CDR2 sequences are MNHNS and SASEGT. The chain's CDR3 is CASSEGRLAVTDTQYF. As DNA, the CDR3 is TGTGCCAGCAGTGAAGGCAGACTAGCGGTCACAGATACGCAGTATTTT.

The rearrangement uses TRBV9 and TRBJ2-1; D might be TRBD1 (6 bases). The ends were cut back, 3 bases at V and 2 bases at J, with 15 bases in the middle. Looked up from germline, CDR1 is SGDLS and CDR2 is YYNGEE. There are 16 residues in the CDR3. The CDR3 loop reads CASSASGTRPYNEQFF. DNA of the CDR3: TGTGCCAGCAGCGCCTCCGGGACAAGACCCTACAATGAGCAGTTCTTC.

This chain joins TRBV5-1 and TRBJ2-7, with TRBD2 matching over 15 bases. Trimming at V came to 1 base and at J to 6 bases, leaving 8 bases not matched to a gene. The CDR3 has 17 amino acids. Germline CDR1 and CDR2: SGHRS and YFSETQ. CDR3 nucleotides: TGCGCCAGCAGCTTGTCCGGGACTAGCGGGAGGCTTTCCGAGCAGTACTTC. This codes for CASSLSGTSGRLSEQYF.

This clone was counted a few times. The CDR3 sequence: CASSLGEGAYNGNYGYTF. The CDR3 nucleotides read TGTGCCAGCAGCTTGGGAGAAGGGGCTTATAATGGAAACTATGGCTACACCTTC. The chain is built from TRBV5-4 and TRBJ1-2; tentatively, D is TRBD1 (5 bases). Trimming cost V 0 bases and J 2 bases, with 20 bases left between them. The germline V gene encodes CDR1 SGHNT and CDR2 YYREEE (reference sequence). This CDR3 is 18 amino acids long.

The count of this clone is one. This chain connects TRBV4-1 to TRBJ2-7; D ambiguous. The V end lost 0 bases, the J end lost 3 bases, and 9 bases lay between the germline ends. Germline CDR1 reads MGHRA; CDR2 reads YSYEKL. The CDR3 spans 14 residues. The CDR3: CASSQDRTDYEQYF. CDR3 coding DNA: TGCGCCAGCAGCCAAGACAGGACGGACTACGAGCAGTACTTC.

The chain carries TRBV15 and TRBJ1-5; D is possibly TRBD1 (5 bases). The CDR3 runs 18 residues. Germline V gene data show CDR1 as LNHNV and CDR2 as YYDKDF (reference sequence). The V gene lost 0 bases and the J gene lost 0 bases, with 15 bases spanning the gap. The CDR3 DNA reads TGTGCCACCAGCAGAGATATGAGGTGGGGGTATAGCAATCAGCCCCAGCATTTT. Encoded protein: CATSRDMRWGYSNQPQHF.

This clone is medium-sized. This rearrangement joins TRBV11-2 to TRBJ2-7, with 11 bases identical to TRBD2. Per the germline V gene, CDR1 is SGHAT and CDR2 is FQNNGV. The CDR3 has 15 residues. Trimming cost V 5 bases and J 3 bases; bases outside gene matches: 6. Here the CDR3 reads CASSPGTSGYYEQYF. CDR3 nucleotides: TGTGCCAGCAGCCCCGGGACTAGCGGTTACTACGAGCAGTACTTC.